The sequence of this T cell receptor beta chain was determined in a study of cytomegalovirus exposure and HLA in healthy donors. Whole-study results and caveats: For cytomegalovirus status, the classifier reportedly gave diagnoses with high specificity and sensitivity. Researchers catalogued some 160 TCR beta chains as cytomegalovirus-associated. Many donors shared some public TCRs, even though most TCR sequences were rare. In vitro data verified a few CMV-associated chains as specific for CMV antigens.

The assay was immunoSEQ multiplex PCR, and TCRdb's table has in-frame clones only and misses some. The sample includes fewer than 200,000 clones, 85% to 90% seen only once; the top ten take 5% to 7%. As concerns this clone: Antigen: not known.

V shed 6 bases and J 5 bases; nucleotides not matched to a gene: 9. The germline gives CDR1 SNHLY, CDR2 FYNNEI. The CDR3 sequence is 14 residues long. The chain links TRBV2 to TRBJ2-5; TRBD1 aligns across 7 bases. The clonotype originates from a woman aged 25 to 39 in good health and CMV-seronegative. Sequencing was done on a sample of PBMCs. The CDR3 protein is CASSPTGMYETQYF. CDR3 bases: TGTGCCAGCAGCCCGACAGGGATGTACGAGACCCAGTACTTC.